The 21 T cell receptor beta chains in this list originate from one sample, sequenced in a study of cytomegalovirus exposure and HLA in healthy donors (dated by TCRdb to the late 2010s). Libraries came from the immunoSEQ multiplex PCR assay. For the multiplex PCR, a mixture combining 60 forward primers for TCR Vbeta segments and 13 reverse primers for TCR Jbeta segments was used. What TCRdb holds here is the immuneACCESS table cut down to in-frame rearrangements. Part of the clones is not present; checked against another copy, under half of the missing clones reflect an unresolved V gene, and the others are unexplained. The sample profile shows 180,000 or so clones; 75% of them were found once. The ten largest clones add up to roughly 7.8% of the sample. The sequencing sample was made of PBMCs. The receptors originated from a middle-aged woman in good health and CMV-seropositive.

The CDR3 is CASSDSSGPTYEQYF. The CDR3 coding sequence is TGCGCCAGCAGTGATTCTAGCGGCCCCACCTACGAGCAGTACTTC. J is TRBJ2-7 and V is TRBV10-2, with TRBD2 identical over 7 bases. This CDR3 has 15 residues. Germline V CDR1 and CDR2: WSHSY, SAAADI. J gave up 2 bases and V 3 bases, and 7 bases lay outside the gene matches.

The chain recombines TRBV19 with TRBJ1-2; the D is unclear. Trimming pared 5 bases from V and 0 bases from J, leaving 7 bases between. From germline, CDR1 is LNHDA and CDR2 SQIVND (reference sequence). The CDR3 spans 13 residues. The CDR3 loop reads CASSYGANYGYTF. The CDR3 nucleotides are TGTGCCAGTAGTTACGGAGCTAACTATGGCTACACCTTC.

To note about this clone: The same CDR3 arises from other DNA sequences in this sample as well. V gene TRBV28 combines with J gene TRBJ2-7, with 7 bases that match TRBD2. Trimming took 7 bases from V and 0 from J; bases not matched to a gene: 6. The CDR3 covers 14 residues. Germline assignment: CDR1 MDHEN and CDR2 SYDVKM. The CDR3 DNA follows: TGTGCCAGCAACCAAGCGGGACCCTCCTACGAGCAGTACTTC. This gives the protein CASNQAGPSYEQYF.

J is TRBJ2-5 and V is TRBV15; TRBD1 might be the D (5 bases). This CDR3 is 13 amino acids long. V lost 0 bases and J lost 9, with 11 bases in between. Germline V CDR1 and CDR2: LNHNV, YYDKDF (reference sequence). The CDR3 coding sequence is TGTGCCACCAGCAGAGAGGACACTGCGGCCCAGTACTTC. Translating it yields CATSREDTAAQYF.

The rearrangement joins TRBV5-1 to TRBJ2-5, with 7 nucleotides matching TRBD2. J lost 1 base, V lost 0 bases, and 6 bases had no gene match. CDR3 length: 16 amino acids. Per germline, CDR1 SGHRS and CDR2 YFSETQ. This CDR3 reads CASSLGLAASQETQYF. DNA for the CDR3: TGCGCCAGCAGCTTGGGGCTAGCGGCGTCCCAAGAGACCCAGTACTTC. Using reference TRBV5-1 and TRBJ2-5 for the parts outside the CDR3, the full variable domain is KAGVTQTPRYLIKTRGQQVTLSCSPISGHRSVSWYQQTPGQGLQFLFEYFSETQRNKGNFPGRFSGRQFSNSRSEMNVSTLELGDSALYLCASSLGLAASQETQYFGPGTRLLVL.

This clone was seen a handful of times. This sequence joins TRBV5-1 and TRBJ2-3, with 7 positions matching TRBD2. The CDR3 has 15 residues. Germline CDR1 is SGHRS and CDR2 is YFSETQ. V was clipped by 0 bases and J by 8 bases; unmatched bases: 9. CDR3 in DNA: TGCGCCAGCAGCTTGGGGACGGGGAGGGTCGGTACGCAGTATTTT. It is translated as CASSLGTGRVGTQYF.

This clone was recorded a few times. This rearrangement joins TRBV6-5 to TRBJ2-2; D is unresolved. Trimming removed 7 bases from V and 6 bases from J, with 12 bases in between. The CDR3 is 13 residues long. The germline V gene encodes CDR1 MNHEY and CDR2 SVGAGI. CDR3 in amino acids: CASTVDNAGELFF. CDR3 bases: TGTGCCAGCACGGTAGACAACGCCGGGGAGCTGTTTTTT.

This chain uses TRBV19 with TRBJ2-7; TRBD2 aligns across 15 bases. The CDR3 is 18 amino acids. Trimming removed 5 bases from V and 7 bases from J; junction bases left unmatched: 15. Germline CDR1 and CDR2: LNHDA and SQIVND (reference sequence). The CDR3 DNA sequence: TGTGCCAGTAGTGCCGGGACTAGCGGGAGGTCGGGGCGAAAGGAGCAGTACTTC. It yields the protein CASSAGTSGRSGRKEQYF.

V gene TRBV27 combines with J gene TRBJ2-7, with 7 positions matching TRBD2. The V and J ends lost 3 bases and 6 bases, in that order; junction bases with no gene match: 8. CDR1 is MNHEY, CDR2 SMNVEV, per germline (reference sequence). The CDR3 contains 14 residues. The CDR3 bases are TGTGCCAGCAGTTTTGGGGGAGGGAAGGGCGAGCAGTACTTC. Protein: CASSFGGGKGEQYF.

The rearrangement joins TRBV11-2 to TRBJ1-1; 7 nucleotides line up with TRBD1. Germline assignment: CDR1 SGHAT and CDR2 FQNNGV. This CDR3 spans 17 amino acids. V shed 2 bases and J 3 bases; nucleotides not matched to a gene: 12. CDR3 residues: CASSLPFNRGKDTEAFF. The CDR3 DNA sequence: TGTGCCAGCAGCTTACCTTTTAACAGGGGCAAAGACACTGAAGCTTTCTTT.

This clone was observed a few times. The rearrangement joins TRBV4-1 to TRBJ1-2; D may be TRBD1 (6 bases). Between the trimmed V and J ends, which lost 0 bases and 7 bases, there was a span of 15 bases. The CDR3 is 15 amino acids. Germline lookup yields CDR1 MGHRA and CDR2 YSYEKL. For the CDR3, the DNA is TGCGCCAGCAGCCAAGAGGTCACAGGGAGTCCTGGCTACACCTTC. Translated: CASSQEVTGSPGYTF.

A single count supports this clone. This specimen includes other DNA sequences encoding the same CDR3. The rearrangement joins TRBV28 to TRBJ1-5; TRBD1 is a possible D gene (5 bases). The CDR3 covers 13 residues. V lost 0 bases and J 5 bases, leaving 5 bases between the germline ends. Germline-derived CDR1 and CDR2 are MDHEN and SYDVKM. The CDR3, as DNA: TGTGCCAGCAGTTTATGGGGGCATCAGCCCCAGCATTTT. Translation: CASSLWGHQPQHF.

The chain is built from TRBV6-1 and TRBJ1-5, with D tentatively TRBD1 (5 bases). Looked up from germline, CDR1 is MNHNS and CDR2 is SASEGT. Between the trimmed V and J ends, which lost 1 base and 6 bases, there was a span of 13 bases. The CDR3 totals 15 residues. The CDR3 DNA reads TGTGCCAGCAGTGAAGTGACACCGGGGGTTCAGCCCCAGCATTTT. Translation gives CASSEVTPGVQPQHF.

This rearrangement joins TRBV30 to TRBJ1-2; 7 bases are shared with TRBD1. CDR1 and CDR2 (germline): GTSNPN, SVGIG (reference sequence). The CDR3 is 12 residues long. The V and J ends lost 4 bases and 7 bases, in that order; junction bases with no gene match: 6. The CDR3 bases are TGTGCCTGGACCGACAGGGCCGTTGGCTACACCTTC. Protein: CAWTDRAVGYTF.

The chain carries TRBV27 and TRBJ1-2, with TRBD1 identical over 11 bases. Germline V gives CDR1 MNHEY, CDR2 SMNVEV (reference sequence). V was clipped by 4 bases and J by 4 bases; unmatched bases: 14. The CDR3 consists of 18 residues. This CDR3 reads CASSSGAGQGAVAYGYTF. The CDR3, as DNA: TGTGCCAGCAGTTCAGGAGCTGGACAGGGGGCGGTGGCCTATGGCTACACCTTC.

In this sample, this clone turned up once. This chain joins TRBV28 and TRBJ2-7; D unresolved. Per the germline V gene, CDR1 is MDHEN and CDR2 is SYDVKM. V was pared by 1 base and J by 1 base, with 5 bases between. CDR3 length: 13 amino acids. CDR3 sequence reads: CASSLSQSYEQYF. The CDR3 nucleotides read TGTGCCAGCAGTTTATCCCAGTCCTACGAGCAGTACTTC.

This clone appeared a few times. The V gene is TRBV6-1, the J gene TRBJ2-4; 10 nucleotides line up with TRBD1. V dropped 8 bases and J dropped 6; count of bases not matched to a gene: 10. From germline, CDR1 is MNHNS and CDR2 SASEGT. The CDR3 is made up of 15 amino acids. CDR3 coding DNA: TGTGCCAGCGCGGGGACAGGGGCGTTTGTAAACATTCAGTACTTC. Translation gives CASAGTGAFVNIQYF.

This chain links TRBV4-2 with TRBJ2-2; D is ambiguous. From germline, CDR1 is LGHNA and CDR2 YNFKEQ. Trimming left V 4 bases short and J 0 bases short, with 9 bases between. This CDR3 region has 15 residues. The CDR3 is CASSLDSANTGELFF. DNA of the CDR3: TGTGCCAGCAGCCTCGACTCCGCGAACACCGGGGAGCTGTTTTTT.

This sequence joins TRBV5-1 and TRBJ2-6; D gene unclear. CDR1 SGHRS and CDR2 YFSETQ come from the germline V gene. The CDR3 spans 15 residues. The V end was cut by 0 bases, the J end by 0 bases, with 4 bases between. CDR3 sequence (DNA): TGCGCCAGCAGCTTGGAATACTCTGGGGCCAACGTCCTGACTTTC. Translation gives CASSLEYSGANVLTF.

The chain uses TRBV30 and TRBJ1-5; D uncertain. Germline V gene data show CDR1 as GTSNPN and CDR2 as SVGIG (reference sequence). V gave up 3 bases and J gave up 6 bases, with 9 bases separating them. This CDR3 is built from 12 residues. CDR3 protein: CAWRREGQPQHF. CDR3 in DNA: TGTGCCTGGAGAAGAGAGGGTCAGCCCCAGCATTTT.

The J gene is TRBJ2-3, the V gene TRBV29-1, with 10 bases fitting TRBD2. V was pared by 6 bases and J by 6 bases, with 12 bases of the junction left unmatched. The CDR3 extends over 15 amino acids. Germline CDR1 and CDR2: SQVTM and ANQGSEA. CDR3 loop: CSVVFASGSSDTQYF. The CDR3 region has the DNA TGCAGCGTCGTATTCGCTAGCGGGAGTTCCGATACGCAGTATTTT.